This T cell receptor beta chain was captured in a study of blood T cell repertoires in COVID-19. The overall study: Samples of COVID-19 (acute and convalescent) were obtained from the United States, Italy and Spain. T cells, B-cell-depleted T cells, or PBMCs supplied cDNA or gDNA.

This clone was picked up one time. Trimming pared 5 bases from V and 1 base from J, leaving 12 bases between. CDR1 and CDR2 (germline): SGHTA, FQGNSA. CDR3 length: 15 residues. Seattle's enrolled individuals joined amid active infection and were then monitored longitudinally. Authors' processing steps: For nucleated cells, counts were estimated from reference gene primer amplification. Clones were sequenced by immunoSEQ multiplex PCR, and TCRdb holds only the in-frame ones, with some missing. The V and J calls and clone size were taken over from that table, and D and trimming were inferred from the DNA. The sample yields 350,000 or so clones, approximately 89% seen once.

The genes are TRBV7-2 and TRBJ2-1; maybe TRBD2 (5 bases). The clonotype was recovered from a woman aged 55 to 70 with COVID-19, enrolled during active disease. The sequenced material came from peripheral blood. CDR3: CASSHARGSYNEQFF. For the CDR3, the DNA is TGTGCCAGCAGCCACGCTCGGGGATCCTACAATGAGCAGTTCTTC.